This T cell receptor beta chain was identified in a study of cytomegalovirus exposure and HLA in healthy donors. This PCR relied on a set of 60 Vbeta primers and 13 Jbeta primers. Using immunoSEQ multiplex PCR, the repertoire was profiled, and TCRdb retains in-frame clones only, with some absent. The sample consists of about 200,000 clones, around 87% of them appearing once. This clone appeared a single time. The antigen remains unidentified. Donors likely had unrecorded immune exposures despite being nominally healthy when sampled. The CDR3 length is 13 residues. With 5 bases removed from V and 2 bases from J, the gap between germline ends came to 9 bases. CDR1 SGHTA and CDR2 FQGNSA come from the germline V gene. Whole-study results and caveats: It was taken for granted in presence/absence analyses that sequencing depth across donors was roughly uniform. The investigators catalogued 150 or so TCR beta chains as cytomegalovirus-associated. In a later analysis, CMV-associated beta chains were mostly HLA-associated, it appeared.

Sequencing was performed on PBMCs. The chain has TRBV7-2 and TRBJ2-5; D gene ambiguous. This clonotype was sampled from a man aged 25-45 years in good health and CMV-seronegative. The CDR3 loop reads CASSLLSQETQYF. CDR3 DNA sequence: TGTGCCAGCAGCCTCCTCAGTCAAGAGACCCAGTACTTC.